This T cell receptor (beta chain) was documented in a study of vaccination and CD4 T cells after COVID-19. Cultured CD4+ T cell DNA was sequenced using the Oncomine TCR Beta short-read assay. It was cultured CD4+ T cells from which genomic DNA was extracted. TCRdb called the PCR reads again in MiXCR, with one record for every CDR3 protein. Here the sample spans around 20,000 distinct CDR3 sequences, about 44% being singletons. This clonotype turned up a few times. Its antigen remains unidentified. CDR3 length equals 12 residues. Trimming pared 4 bases from V and 6 bases from J, leaving 8 bases between. Germline-derived CDR1 and CDR2 are MNHEY and SVGEGT. Treatment indicated: roughly ten-day PBMC culture with coronavirus spike peptide pools or control peptides (ViraFEST assay). Antigen-specific T cells were expanded with peptide pools by ViraFEST, and TCRs were then sequenced. Spanning March to December 2020, the positive PCR dates came before US Alpha, Beta and Delta variants.

The clonotype comes from a human donor who had recovered from COVID-19. The rearrangement joins TRBV6-2 or TRBV6-3 to TRBJ2-3; D remains unclear. The sample in question was CD4+ T cells from blood, cultured in vitro, obtained before SARS-CoV-2 vaccination. DNA of the CDR3: TGTGCCAGCAGTTCCCTAGGGGATACGCAGTATTTT. Its translation: CASSSLGDTQYF.